The T cell receptor (beta chain) under discussion was sequenced for a study of blood T cell repertoires in COVID-19. For the study at large: Italy, Spain and the United States were the sources of the convalescent and acute COVID-19 samples. Nucleic acid was either cDNA or gDNA, and it came from T cells, B-cell-depleted T cells, or PBMCs.

V lost 0 bases and J 6 bases, leaving 14 bases between the germline ends. CDR3 length equals 15 residues. Germline V CDR1 and CDR2: MNHEY, SVGAGI. In the original processing: Reference gene primer amplification gave nucleated cell count estimates. Clones were read by immunoSEQ multiplex PCR, and TCRdb kept only the in-frame ones, dropping some. V and J calls and clone size are copied from that table; D and trimming were computed from the DNA. This table has tens of thousands of clones, roughly nine tenths appearing once. The TCR originated in a man in his fifties or sixties with acute or convalescent COVID-19. Sequenced input: peripheral blood. The rearrangement links TRBV6-5 to TRBJ2-5; a possible D gene is TRBD2 (5 bases). CDR3 sequence: CASSYSEGVGKTQYF. As DNA, the CDR3 is TGTGCCAGCAGTTACTCTGAGGGAGTGGGAAAGACCCAGTACTTC.